A selection of T cell receptor beta chains follows, all from one sample in a study of shared clonotypes between healthy human individuals. Clones were read by immunoSEQ multiplex PCR, and TCRdb kept only the in-frame ones, dropping some. Among about 1.5 million clones, 95% to 99% were seen once, and the ten largest hold approximately 0.45%. Specimen: naive CD4+ T cells sorted from blood. The receptors come from a man aged 30 to 39 in good health. CDR3s include the opening cysteine and the closing phenylalanine or tryptophan. The D gene is left open where the match is weak. Clone size is not always given. Where it is, it says once, few, many or a class for expanded clones.

>.|TRBV7-9|TRBJ2-7|.
CASSPEYF
TGTGCCAGCAGCCCCGAGTACTTC
>once|TRBV6-5|TRBJ2-2|.
CASSWTPNTGELFF
TGTGCCAGCAGTTGGACACCGAACACCGGGGAGCTGTTTTTT
>.|TRBV5-1|TRBJ2-1|TRBD2
CASSLLAGVSYNEQFF
TGCGCCAGCAGCTTGTTGGCGGGAGTCTCCTACAATGAGCAGTTCTTC
>.|TRBV5-5|TRBJ2-3|TRBD1
CASSSDRDRGPDTQYF
TGTGCCAGCAGCTCAGACCGGGACAGGGGCCCAGATACGCAGTATTTT
>.|TRBV25-1|TRBJ1-2|TRBD1
CASRVTGDGYTF
TGTGCCAGCAGGGTAACAGGGGATGGCTACACCTTC
>.|TRBV19|TRBJ2-2|.
CASSIAGGPTGELFF
TGTGCCAGTAGTATAGCAGGAGGGCCTACCGGGGAGCTGTTTTTT
>.|TRBV6-1|TRBJ1-1|.
CASMTVANTEAFF
TGTGCCAGCATGACGGTGGCGAACACTGAAGCTTTCTTT
>.|TRBV10-2|TRBJ2-2|TRBD2
CASRALAANTGELFF
TGCGCCAGCAGAGCACTAGCGGCGAACACCGGGGAGCTGTTTTTT
>.|TRBV5-6|TRBJ2-5|TRBD2
CASSLRTSGSTQETQYF
TGTGCCAGCAGCTTGAGGACTAGCGGGAGTACTCAAGAGACCCAGTACTTC
>.|TRBV6-1|TRBJ2-7|.
CASSEWSYEQYF
TGTGCCAGCAGTGAATGGTCTTACGAGCAGTACTTC
>.|TRBV10-3|TRBJ2-1|.
CAISEIGVSTNLNEQFF
TGTGCCATCAGTGAGATCGGCGTCAGTACCAACCTCAATGAGCAGTTCTTC
>.|TRBV19|TRBJ2-7|.
CASSPGPPYEQYF
TGTGCCAGTAGTCCGGGACCTCCCTACGAGCAGTACTTC
>.|TRBV6-4|TRBJ2-2|TRBD2
CASKREAMGTGELFF
TGTGCCAGCAAACGGGAGGCCATGGGCACCGGGGAGCTGTTTTTT
>.|TRBV5-1|TRBJ2-1|.
CASSFRGATYNEQFF
TGCGCCAGCAGCTTCCGGGGGGCCACCTACAATGAGCAGTTCTTC
>.|TRBV5-6|TRBJ1-1|.
CASTPPTGDADAFF
TGTGCCAGCACCCCTCCGACAGGCGACGCAGACGCTTTCTTT
>.|TRBV19|TRBJ1-4|.
CASSNNYGGATNEKLFF
TGTGCCAGTAGTAACAATTATGGGGGAGCAACTAATGAAAAACTGTTTTTT
>.|TRBV7-9|TRBJ1-4|.
CASSKNTNEKLFF
TGTGCCAGCAGTAAAAACACGAATGAAAAACTGTTTTTT
>.|TRBV11-2|TRBJ1-2|.
CASSPGTLSNGYTF
TGTGCCAGCAGCCCCGGGACTCTCTCCAATGGCTACACCTTC
>once|TRBV28|TRBJ2-3|.
CASSLREPTDTQYF
TGTGCCAGCAGTCTCAGGGAACCCACAGATACGCAGTATTTT
>.|TRBV29-1|TRBJ2-5|.
CSTRRAVLETQYF
TGCAGCACAAGACGAGCGGTGCTGGAGACCCAGTACTTC
>.|TRBV11-2|TRBJ2-2|.
CASSAGTRDTGELFF
TGTGCCAGCAGCGCCGGAACCAGGGACACCGGGGAGCTGTTTTTT
>.|TRBV29-1|TRBJ2-5|.
CSVVSPASMETQYF
TGCAGCGTTGTATCGCCGGCCAGCATGGAAACCCAGTACTTC
>.|TRBV6-1|TRBJ2-7|TRBD2
CASDDGGRLREQYF
TGTGCCAGCGATGACGGCGGGAGGTTGCGCGAGCAGTACTTC
>.|TRBV21-1|TRBJ2-3|.
CASSKKRPGTSGRYPRGDTQYF
TGTGCCAGCAGCAAAAAGCGCCCCGGGACTAGCGGGAGGTACCCCAGAGGGGATACGCAGTATTTT
>.|TRBV5-3|TRBJ2-1|.
CARRELAYNEQFF
TGTGCCAGAAGAGAACTTGCCTACAATGAGCAGTTCTTC
>.|TRBV5-1|TRBJ2-5|.
CASSLGVSEETQYF
TGCGCCAGCAGCTTGGGGGTGTCCGAGGAGACCCAGTACTTC
>.|TRBV7-8|TRBJ2-7|.
CASSYLKGRGEQYF
TGTGCCAGCAGCTATCTTAAGGGGAGGGGGGAGCAGTACTTC
>.|TRBV5-4|TRBJ2-3|.
CASSLHTTSTDTQYF
TGTGCCAGCAGCTTGCATACAACTAGCACAGATACGCAGTATTTT
>.|TRBV27|TRBJ2-5|.
CASSLYRGGPQETQYF
TGTGCCAGCAGTTTATACAGGGGAGGGCCCCAAGAGACCCAGTACTTC
>.|TRBV29-1|TRBJ2-1|TRBD2
CSSPASGGYNEQFF
TGCAGCTCTCCTGCTAGCGGAGGATACAATGAGCAGTTCTTC
>.|TRBV5-1|TRBJ2-7|TRBD1
CASSRSGGQGYEQYF
TGCGCCAGCAGCAGGTCCGGGGGACAGGGCTACGAGCAGTACTTC
>.|TRBV6-5|TRBJ2-7|TRBD2
CASSYSILAGDYEQYF
TGTGCCAGCAGTTACTCGATACTAGCGGGAGACTACGAGCAGTACTTC
>.|TRBV7-9|TRBJ2-2|.
CASSLGQYTGELFF
TGTGCCAGCAGCTTAGGGCAGTACACCGGGGAGCTGTTTTTT
>.|TRBV28|TRBJ2-7|TRBD2
CASKAWGTSSSYEQYF
TGTGCCAGCAAAGCGTGGGGGACTAGCTCTTCCTACGAGCAGTACTTC
>.|TRBV7-8|TRBJ2-7|TRBD1
CASSIGTGPYEQYF
TGTGCCAGCAGCATTGGGACAGGCCCCTACGAGCAGTACTTC
>.|TRBV28|TRBJ1-1|.
CASSLRPNTEAFF
TGTGCCAGCAGTTTGCGTCCCAACACTGAAGCTTTCTTT
>.|TRBV4-3|TRBJ2-1|TRBD2
CASSLRAGGTRGNEQFF
TGCGCCAGCAGCCTTCGAGCAGGTGGGACTAGAGGCAATGAGCAGTTCTTC
>.|TRBV10-3|TRBJ2-7|TRBD2
CAISLAGGPGEQYF
TGTGCCATCAGTCTAGCGGGAGGGCCGGGCGAGCAGTACTTC
>.|TRBV29-1|TRBJ2-2|.
CSVEEALNTGELFF
TGCAGCGTTGAAGAGGCACTGAACACCGGGGAGCTGTTTTTT
>.|TRBV4-3|TRBJ1-2|TRBD1
CASSQQGARGYTF
TGCGCCAGCAGCCAACAGGGGGCGCGTGGCTACACCTTC
>.|TRBV5-4|TRBJ2-1|.
CASSLDDTYNEQFF
TGTGCCAGCAGCTTGGACGACACTTACAATGAGCAGTTCTTC
>once|TRBV5-4|TRBJ2-5|.
CASSSLGETQYF
TGTGCCAGCAGCTCCCTGGGGGAGACCCAGTACTTC
>.|TRBV9|TRBJ2-1|TRBD2
CASSVVGRASEQFF
TGTGCCAGCAGCGTTGTCGGGAGGGCCAGTGAGCAGTTCTTC
>.|TRBV27|TRBJ2-7|TRBD1
CASSPPGTGPYEQYF
TGTGCCAGCAGTCCGCCCGGGACAGGACCCTACGAGCAGTACTTC
>.|TRBV5-1|TRBJ1-1|.
CASSLRTANTEAFF
TGCGCCAGCAGCTTGAGGACGGCCAACACTGAAGCTTTCTTT
>.|TRBV6-1|TRBJ1-1|.
CASSGVTRRGTEAFF
TGTGCCAGCAGTGGAGTAACCCGGAGAGGCACTGAAGCTTTCTTT
>.|TRBV5-1|TRBJ2-3|TRBD1
CASRAFGTVPDTQYF
TGCGCCAGCAGGGCCTTCGGGACAGTCCCAGATACGCAGTATTTT
>.|TRBV7-3|TRBJ2-7|TRBD2
CASSLTSGRPNEQYF
TGTGCCAGCAGCTTAACTAGCGGGAGGCCAAACGAGCAGTACTTC
>.|TRBV11-2|TRBJ2-5|.
CASRRTEQETQYF
TGTGCCAGCAGGAGAACAGAGCAAGAGACCCAGTACTTC
>.|TRBV2|TRBJ2-5|TRBD1
CASRGTGEETQYF
TGTGCCAGCAGGGGGACAGGGGAAGAGACCCAGTACTTC
>.|TRBV18|TRBJ2-1|TRBD2
CASSGRGSSYNEQFF
TGTGCCAGCTCCGGGAGGGGTAGCTCCTACAATGAGCAGTTCTTC
>.|TRBV5-6|TRBJ2-1|.
CASRRTYNEQFF
TGTGCCAGCAGGAGGACCTACAATGAGCAGTTCTTC
>.|TRBV6-6|TRBJ2-1|TRBD2
CASTQLADYNEQFF
TGTGCCAGCACTCAACTAGCGGATTACAATGAGCAGTTCTTC